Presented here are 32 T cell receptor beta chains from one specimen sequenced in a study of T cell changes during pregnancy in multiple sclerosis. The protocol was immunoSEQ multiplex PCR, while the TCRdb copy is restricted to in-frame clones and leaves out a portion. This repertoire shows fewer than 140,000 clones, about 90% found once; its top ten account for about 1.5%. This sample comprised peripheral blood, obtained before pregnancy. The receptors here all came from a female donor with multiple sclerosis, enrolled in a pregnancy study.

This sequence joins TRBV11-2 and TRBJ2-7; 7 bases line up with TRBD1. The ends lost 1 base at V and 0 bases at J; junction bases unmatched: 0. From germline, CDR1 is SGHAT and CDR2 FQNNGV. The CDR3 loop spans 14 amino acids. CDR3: CASSLGDSSYEQYF. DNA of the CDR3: TGTGCCAGCAGCTTAGGGGACAGCTCCTACGAGCAGTACTTC.

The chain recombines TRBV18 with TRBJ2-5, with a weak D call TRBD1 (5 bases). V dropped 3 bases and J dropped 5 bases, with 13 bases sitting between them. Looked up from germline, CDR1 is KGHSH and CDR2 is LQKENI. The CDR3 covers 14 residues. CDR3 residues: CASSPRRGFETQYF. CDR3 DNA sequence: TGTGCCAGCTCACCGAGAAGGGGTTTCGAGACCCAGTACTTC. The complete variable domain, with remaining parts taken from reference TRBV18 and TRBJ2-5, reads NAGVMQNPRHLVRRRGQEARLRCSPMKGHSHVYWYRQLPEEGLKFMVYLQKENIIDESGMPKERFSAEFPKEGPSILRIQQVVRGDSAAYFCASSPRRGFETQYFGPGTRLLVL.

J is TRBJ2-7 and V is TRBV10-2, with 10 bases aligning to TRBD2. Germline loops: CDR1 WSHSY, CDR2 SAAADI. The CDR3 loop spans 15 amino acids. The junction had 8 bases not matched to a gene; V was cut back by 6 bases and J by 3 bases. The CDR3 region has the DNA TGCGCCAGCAGCCCGGCTAGCGGGAGCATCTACGAGCAGTACTTC. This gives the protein CASSPASGSIYEQYF.

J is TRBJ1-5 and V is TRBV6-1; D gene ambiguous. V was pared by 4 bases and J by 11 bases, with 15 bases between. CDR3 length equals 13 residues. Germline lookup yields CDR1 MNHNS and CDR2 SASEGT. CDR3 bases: TGTGCCAGCAGTGGGGCCGCAGGTATAGCCCAGCATTTT. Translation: CASSGAAGIAQHF.

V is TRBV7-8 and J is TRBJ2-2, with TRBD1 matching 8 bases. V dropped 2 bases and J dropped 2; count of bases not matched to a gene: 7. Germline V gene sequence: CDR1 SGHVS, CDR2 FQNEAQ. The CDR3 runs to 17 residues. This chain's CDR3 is CASSLQGGQGNTGELFF. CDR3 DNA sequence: TGTGCCAGCAGCTTACAGGGAGGACAGGGAAACACCGGGGAGCTGTTTTTT.

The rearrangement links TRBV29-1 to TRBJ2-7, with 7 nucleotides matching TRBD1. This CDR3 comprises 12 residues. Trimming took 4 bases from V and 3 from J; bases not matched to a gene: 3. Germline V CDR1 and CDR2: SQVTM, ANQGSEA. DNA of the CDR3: TGCAGCGTTGCCCGGGACAGCTACGAGCAGTACTTC. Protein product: CSVARDSYEQYF.

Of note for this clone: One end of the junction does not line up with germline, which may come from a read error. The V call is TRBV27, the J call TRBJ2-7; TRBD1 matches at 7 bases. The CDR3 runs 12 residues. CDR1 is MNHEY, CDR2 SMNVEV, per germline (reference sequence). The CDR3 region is CASSFFLPAGGF. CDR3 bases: TGTGCCAGCAGTTTTTTTCTTCCAGCAGGGGGCTTC.

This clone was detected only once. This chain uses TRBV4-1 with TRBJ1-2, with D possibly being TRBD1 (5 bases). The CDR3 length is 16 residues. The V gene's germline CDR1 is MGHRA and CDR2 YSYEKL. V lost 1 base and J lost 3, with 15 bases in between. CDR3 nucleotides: TGCGCCAGCAGCCAAGGCGGGGCCCTCGTGGACTATGGCTACACCTTC. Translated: CASSQGGALVDYGYTF.

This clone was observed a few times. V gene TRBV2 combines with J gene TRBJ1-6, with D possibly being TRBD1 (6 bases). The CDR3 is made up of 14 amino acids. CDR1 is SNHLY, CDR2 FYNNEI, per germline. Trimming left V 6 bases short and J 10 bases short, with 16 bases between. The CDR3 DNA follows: TGTGCCAGCAGAGGGACAAGAATAGGATCACCCCTCCACTTT. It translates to CASRGTRIGSPLHF.

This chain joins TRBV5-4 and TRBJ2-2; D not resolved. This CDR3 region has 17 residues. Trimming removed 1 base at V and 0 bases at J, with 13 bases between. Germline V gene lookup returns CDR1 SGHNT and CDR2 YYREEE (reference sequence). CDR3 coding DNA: TGTGCCAGCAGCTTGCTGCAAGAGCTAGCGAACACCGGGGAGCTGTTTTTT. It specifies CASSLLQELANTGELFF.

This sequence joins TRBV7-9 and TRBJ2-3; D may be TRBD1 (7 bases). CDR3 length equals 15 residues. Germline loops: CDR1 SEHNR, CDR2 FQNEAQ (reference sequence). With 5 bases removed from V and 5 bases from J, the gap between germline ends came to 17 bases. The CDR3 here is CASSRGTDSRDTQYF. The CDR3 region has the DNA TGTGCCAGCAGCCGCGGGACAGACTCTCGAGATACGCAGTATTTT.

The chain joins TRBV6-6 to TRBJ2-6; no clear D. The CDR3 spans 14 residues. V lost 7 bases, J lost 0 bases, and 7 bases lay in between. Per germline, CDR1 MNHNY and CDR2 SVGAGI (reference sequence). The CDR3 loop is CASIPSSGANVLTF. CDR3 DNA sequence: TGTGCCAGCATACCGAGCTCTGGGGCCAACGTCCTGACTTTC.

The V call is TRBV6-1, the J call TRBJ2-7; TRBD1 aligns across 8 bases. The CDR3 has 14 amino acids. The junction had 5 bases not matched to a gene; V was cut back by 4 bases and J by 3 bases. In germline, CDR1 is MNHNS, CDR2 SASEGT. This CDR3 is CASSVRTGRYEQYF. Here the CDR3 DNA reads TGTGCCAGCAGTGTACGGACAGGGCGCTACGAGCAGTACTTC.

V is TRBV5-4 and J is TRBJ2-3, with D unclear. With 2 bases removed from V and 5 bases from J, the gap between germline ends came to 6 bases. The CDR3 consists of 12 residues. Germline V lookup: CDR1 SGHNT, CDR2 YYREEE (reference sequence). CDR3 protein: CASSLPRDTQYF. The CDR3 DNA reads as TGTGCCAGCAGCTTACCGCGAGATACGCAGTATTTT. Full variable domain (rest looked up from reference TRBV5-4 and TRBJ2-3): ETGVTQSPTHLIKTRGQQVTLRCSSQSGHNTVSWYQQALGQGPQFIFQYYREEENGRGNFPPRFSGLQFPNYSSELNVNALELDDSALYLCASSLPRDTQYFGPGTRLTVL.

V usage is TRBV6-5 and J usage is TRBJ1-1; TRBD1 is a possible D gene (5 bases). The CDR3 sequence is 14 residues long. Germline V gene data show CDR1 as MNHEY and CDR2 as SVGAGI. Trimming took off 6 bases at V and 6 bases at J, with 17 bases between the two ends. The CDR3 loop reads CASRFTGRGAEAFF. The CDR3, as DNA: TGTGCCAGCAGGTTTACAGGTCGGGGGGCTGAAGCTTTCTTT.

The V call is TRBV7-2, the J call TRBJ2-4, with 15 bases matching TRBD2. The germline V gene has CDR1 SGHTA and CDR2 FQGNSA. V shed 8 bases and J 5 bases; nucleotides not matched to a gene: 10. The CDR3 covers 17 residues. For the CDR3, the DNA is TGTGCCAGCCTCCGGACTAGCGGGAGGGGGGGCCAAAACATTCAGTACTTC. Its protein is CASLRTSGRGGQNIQYF. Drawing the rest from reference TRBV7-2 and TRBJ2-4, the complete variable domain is GAGVSQSPSNKVTEKGKDVELRCDPISGHTALYWYRQSLGQGLEFLIYFQGNSAPDKSGLPSDRFSAERTGGSVSTLTIQRTQQEDSAVYLCASLRTSGRGGQNIQYFGAGTRLSVL.

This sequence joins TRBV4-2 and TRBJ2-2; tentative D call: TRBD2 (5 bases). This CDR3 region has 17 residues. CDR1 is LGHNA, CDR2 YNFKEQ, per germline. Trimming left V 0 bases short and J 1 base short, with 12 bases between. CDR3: CASSQDGVAENTGELFF. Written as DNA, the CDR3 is TGTGCCAGCAGCCAAGACGGGGTAGCCGAGAACACCGGGGAGCTGTTTTTT.

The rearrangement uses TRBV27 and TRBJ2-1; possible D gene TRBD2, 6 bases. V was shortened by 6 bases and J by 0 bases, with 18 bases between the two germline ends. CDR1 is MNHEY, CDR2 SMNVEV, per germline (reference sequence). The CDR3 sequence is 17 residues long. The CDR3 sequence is CASSSLNSAGSYNEQFF. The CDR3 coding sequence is TGTGCCAGCAGCAGCTTGAACTCAGCGGGCTCCTACAATGAGCAGTTCTTC.

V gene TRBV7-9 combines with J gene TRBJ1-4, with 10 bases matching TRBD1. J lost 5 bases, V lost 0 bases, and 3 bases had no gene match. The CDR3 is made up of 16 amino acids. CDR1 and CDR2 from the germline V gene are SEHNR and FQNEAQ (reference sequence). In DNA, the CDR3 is TGTGCCAGCAGCTTAGCGCAGGGACAGGGGAATGAAAAACTGTTTTTT. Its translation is CASSLAQGQGNEKLFF.

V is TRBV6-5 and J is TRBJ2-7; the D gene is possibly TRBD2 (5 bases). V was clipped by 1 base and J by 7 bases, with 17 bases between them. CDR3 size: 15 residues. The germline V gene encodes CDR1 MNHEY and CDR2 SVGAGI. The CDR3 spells CASSYCAGEPLEQYF. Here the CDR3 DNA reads TGTGCCAGCAGTTACTGCGCGGGTGAGCCCCTTGAGCAGTACTTC.

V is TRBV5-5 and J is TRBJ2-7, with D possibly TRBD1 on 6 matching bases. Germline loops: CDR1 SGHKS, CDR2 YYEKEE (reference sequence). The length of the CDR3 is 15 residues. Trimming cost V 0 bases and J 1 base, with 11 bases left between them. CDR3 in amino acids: CASSLEGGNSYEQYF. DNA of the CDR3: TGTGCCAGCAGCTTGGAAGGGGGAAATTCCTACGAGCAGTACTTC.

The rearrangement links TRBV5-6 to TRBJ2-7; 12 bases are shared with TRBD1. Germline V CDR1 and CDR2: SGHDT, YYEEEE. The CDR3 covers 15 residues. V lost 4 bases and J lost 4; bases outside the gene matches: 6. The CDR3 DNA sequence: TGTGCCAGCAGCCTTGGGACAGGGGGCAGTTACGAGCAGTACTTC. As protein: CASSLGTGGSYEQYF.

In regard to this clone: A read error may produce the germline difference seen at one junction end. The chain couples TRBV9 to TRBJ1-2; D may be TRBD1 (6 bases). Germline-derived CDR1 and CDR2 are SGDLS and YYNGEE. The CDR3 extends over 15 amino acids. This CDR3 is CASSAGLGTSYGYAF. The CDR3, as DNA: TGTGCCAGCAGCGCAGGCCTAGGGACAAGCTATGGCTACGCCTTC.

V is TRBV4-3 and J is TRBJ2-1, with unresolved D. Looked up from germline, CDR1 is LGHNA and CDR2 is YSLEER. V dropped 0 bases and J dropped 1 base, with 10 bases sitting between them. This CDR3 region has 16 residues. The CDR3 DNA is TGCGCCAGCAGCCAAGAATTCCAGGAATCCTACAATGAGCAGTTCTTC. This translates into CASSQEFQESYNEQFF.

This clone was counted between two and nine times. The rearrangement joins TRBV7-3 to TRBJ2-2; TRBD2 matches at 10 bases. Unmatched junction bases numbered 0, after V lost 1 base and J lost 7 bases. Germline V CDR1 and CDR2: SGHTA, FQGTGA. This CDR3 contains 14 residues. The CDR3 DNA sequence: TGTGCCAGCAGCTTAATAGCGGGGGGCGGGGAGCTGTTTTTT. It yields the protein CASSLIAGGGELFF.

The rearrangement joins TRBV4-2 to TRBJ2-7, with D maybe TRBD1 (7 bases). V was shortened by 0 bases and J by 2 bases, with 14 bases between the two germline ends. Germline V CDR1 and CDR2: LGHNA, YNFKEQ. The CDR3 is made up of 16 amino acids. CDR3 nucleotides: TGTGCCAGCAGCCAAGATCAGGCAGGGGGGACCTACGAGCAGTACTTC. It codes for CASSQDQAGGTYEQYF.

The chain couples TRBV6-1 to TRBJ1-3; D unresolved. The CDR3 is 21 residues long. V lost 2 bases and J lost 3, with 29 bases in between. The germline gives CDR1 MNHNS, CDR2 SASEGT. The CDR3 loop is CASSENMSELTPNWIGNTIYF. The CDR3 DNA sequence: TGTGCCAGCAGTGAAAATATGTCGGAGTTAACACCAAATTGGATTGGAAACACCATATATTTT.

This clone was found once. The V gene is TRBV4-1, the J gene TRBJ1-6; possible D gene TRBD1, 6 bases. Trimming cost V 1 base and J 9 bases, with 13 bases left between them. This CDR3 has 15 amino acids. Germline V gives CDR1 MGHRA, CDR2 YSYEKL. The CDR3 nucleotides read TGCGCCAGCAGCCAAGGGGGGGGCGAATTTTCACCCCTCCACTTT. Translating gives CASSQGGGEFSPLHF.

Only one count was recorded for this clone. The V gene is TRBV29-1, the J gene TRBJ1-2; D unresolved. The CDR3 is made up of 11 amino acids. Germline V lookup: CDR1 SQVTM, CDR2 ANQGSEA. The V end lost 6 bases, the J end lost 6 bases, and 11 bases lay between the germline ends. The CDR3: CSVADGDGYTF. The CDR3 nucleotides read TGCAGCGTCGCGGACGGGGATGGCTACACCTTC. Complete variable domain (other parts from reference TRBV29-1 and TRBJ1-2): SAVISQKPSRDICQRGTSLTIQCQVDSQVTMMFWYRQQPGQSLTLIATANQGSEATYESGFVIDKFPISRPNLTFSTLTVSNMSPEDSSIYLCSVADGDGYTFGSGTRLTVV.

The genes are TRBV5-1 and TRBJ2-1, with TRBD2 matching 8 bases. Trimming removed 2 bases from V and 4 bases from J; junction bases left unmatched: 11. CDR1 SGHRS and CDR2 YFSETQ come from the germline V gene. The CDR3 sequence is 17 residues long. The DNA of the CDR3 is TGCGCCAGCAGCTTCACGGCCCAGCGGGAGATTTACAATGAGCAGTTCTTC. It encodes CASSFTAQREIYNEQFF. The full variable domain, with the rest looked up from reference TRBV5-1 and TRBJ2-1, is KAGVTQTPRYLIKTRGQQVTLSCSPISGHRSVSWYQQTPGQGLQFLFEYFSETQRNKGNFPGRFSGRQFSNSRSEMNVSTLELGDSALYLCASSFTAQREIYNEQFFGPGTRLTVL.

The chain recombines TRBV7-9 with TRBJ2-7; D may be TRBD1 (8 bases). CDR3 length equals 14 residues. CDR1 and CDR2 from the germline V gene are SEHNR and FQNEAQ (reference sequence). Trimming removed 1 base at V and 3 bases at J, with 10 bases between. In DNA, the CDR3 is TGTGCCAGCAGCTTAGACAGGGGGGGCTACGAGCAGTACTTC. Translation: CASSLDRGGYEQYF.

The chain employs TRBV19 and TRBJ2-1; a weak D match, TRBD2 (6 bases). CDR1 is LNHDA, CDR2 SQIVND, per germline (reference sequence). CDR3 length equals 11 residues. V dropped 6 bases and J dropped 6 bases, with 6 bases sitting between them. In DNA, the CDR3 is TGTGCCAGTAGGGGGGGCAATGAGCAGTTCTTC. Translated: CASRGGNEQFF.